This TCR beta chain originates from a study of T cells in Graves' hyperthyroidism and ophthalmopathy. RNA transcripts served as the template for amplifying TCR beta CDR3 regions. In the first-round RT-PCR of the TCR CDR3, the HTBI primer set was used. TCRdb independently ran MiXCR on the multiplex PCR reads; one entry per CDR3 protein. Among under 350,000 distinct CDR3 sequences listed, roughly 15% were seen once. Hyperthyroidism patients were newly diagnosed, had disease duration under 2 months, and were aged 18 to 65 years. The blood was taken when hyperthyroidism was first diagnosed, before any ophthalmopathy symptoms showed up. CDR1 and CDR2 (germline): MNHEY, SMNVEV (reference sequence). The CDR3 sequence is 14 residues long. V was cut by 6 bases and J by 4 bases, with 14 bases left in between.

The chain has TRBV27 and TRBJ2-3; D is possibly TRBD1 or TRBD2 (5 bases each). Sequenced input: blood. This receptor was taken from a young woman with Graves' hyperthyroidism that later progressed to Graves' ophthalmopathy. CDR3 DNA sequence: TGTGCCAGCAGCCGGGGCCTAGGTTCAGATACGCAGTATTTT. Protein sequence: CASSRGLGSDTQYF.